This T cell receptor beta chain was obtained from a study of CD8 T cells in ankylosing spondylitis. Study-wide points: A motif of fewer than ten highly homologous TCR beta variants was seen as apparently characteristic of ankylosing spondylitis blood. Researchers report that disease-linked clones proved CD8+ and relatively rare in peripheral blood. Reactive arthritis synovial fluid and blood previously showed some of these motif variants.

CDR3 length: 15 residues. The V and J ends lost 5 bases and 1 base respectively, with 13 bases between them. From the 5' RACE reads, TCRdb called clonotypes with MiXCR, one entry per CDR3 protein. This table has a few hundred thousand distinct CDR3 sequences, 9.5% to 12% appearing once. In the case of this clonotype: Its matching antigen is unknown.

This clonotype was sampled from a male donor with ankylosing spondylitis or in good health (not recorded which). The chain joins TRBV12-3 or TRBV12-4 to TRBJ2-3; possibly TRBD2 for D (6 bases). Sequences were obtained from blood, either unsorted or a sorted T cell fraction (not recorded which). The CDR3 loop is CASSKSAGGTDTQYF. DNA for the CDR3: TGTGCCAGCAGTAAGTCAGCGGGCGGCACAGATACGCAGTATTTT.